Given below is one T cell receptor beta chain in context. Its antigen is as yet unknown. Generated by immunoSEQ multiplex PCR, the TCRdb table keeps only in-frame clones and is missing some. The sample lists about 2.1 million clones; under 95% were seen once. The data stem from a study of shared clonotypes between healthy human individuals. General study findings and limits: Incomplete sequencing of sorted subsets was indicated by rarefaction despite large depth. Naive subsets typically showed greater estimated richness than memory subsets.

CD8 cells classed as naive were CD45RO-negative and positively selected for CCR7, excluding terminally differentiated effector memory CD45RA+ cells. Per the germline V gene, CDR1 is MNHEY and CDR2 is SMNVEV (reference sequence). This CDR3 spans 14 amino acids. Trimming shortened V by 5 bases and J by 4 bases, and 14 bases separated the two germline ends. This TCR was recovered from a man aged 18 to 35 in good health. Some clones in this sample may be carry-over from other donors' samples. The sequenced sample was naive CD8+ T cells from PBMCs. The V and J genes are TRBV27 and TRBJ2-5; D possibly corresponds to TRBD1 (5 bases). Written as DNA, the CDR3 is TGTGCCAGCAGTCCAACCAGGGTGGCAGAGACCCAGTACTTC. Translated: CASSPTRVAETQYF.